This is a list of T cell receptor beta chains from one sample in a study of response to subunit inactivated influenza vaccine. Via MiXCR, TCRdb re-called the RT-PCR reads, giving one row per CDR3 protein. The table includes about 830,000 distinct CDR3 sequences, about a fifth detected once. The specimen comprised PBMCs from blood, sampled about 5 days after vaccination. Receptor source: a man aged 45 to 65 who received an inactivated influenza vaccine. The CDR3 runs from the conserved cysteine through the conserved F or W. The D gene is left open where the match is weak. Not every row has a clone size; where given, it reads once, few, many or a size class.

j_gene: TRBJ2-7
d_gene: -
abundance: -
v_gene: TRBV20-1
CDR3nt: TGCAGTGCTAGCCTAGGGACGGACTACGAGCAGTACTTC
CDR3aa: CSASLGTDYEQYF

j_gene: TRBJ2-7
d_gene: -
abundance: few
v_gene: TRBV6-5
CDR3nt: TGTGCCAGCAGTTCCCACCGGGACTCCCAACGGGAGCAGTACTTC
CDR3aa: CASSSHRDSQREQYF

j_gene: TRBJ2-5
d_gene: -
abundance: few
v_gene: TRBV7-2
CDR3nt: TGTGCCAGCAGCTTAGGGGGCGTCAAGGGGACCCAGTACTTC
CDR3aa: CASSLGGVKGTQYF

j_gene: TRBJ1-3
d_gene: TRBD1
abundance: -
v_gene: TRBV14
CDR3nt: TGTGCCAGCAGCCGACGGGACAGGGGGCTATCCGGAAACACCATATATTTT
CDR3aa: CASSRRDRGLSGNTIYF

j_gene: TRBJ2-2
d_gene: TRBD2
abundance: -
v_gene: TRBV4-3
CDR3nt: TGCGCCAGCAGCCAACAAGCGGGAGTGGGGGACACCGGGGAGCTGTTTTTT
CDR3aa: CASSQQAGVGDTGELFF

j_gene: TRBJ2-1
d_gene: TRBD2
abundance: many
v_gene: TRBV29-1
CDR3nt: TGCAGCGTTGAAGAGCTAGCGGGAACTGAGCAGTTCTTC
CDR3aa: CSVEELAGTEQFF

j_gene: TRBJ1-4
d_gene: -
abundance: -
v_gene: TRBV5-1
CDR3nt: TGCGCCAGCCAAAAGTCGGCAACTAATGAAAAACTGTTTTTT
CDR3aa: CASQKSATNEKLFF

j_gene: TRBJ2-5
d_gene: TRBD2
abundance: few
v_gene: TRBV6-1
CDR3nt: TGTGCCAGCAGCCTAACTAGCGGGGGGGCGGTGTACTTC
CDR3aa: CASSLTSGGAVYF

j_gene: TRBJ1-1
d_gene: -
abundance: -
v_gene: TRBV11-2
CDR3nt: TGTGCCAGCAGCCGTGACATTCTGGAAACTGAAGCTTTCTTT
CDR3aa: CASSRDILETEAFF

j_gene: TRBJ1-1
d_gene: -
abundance: -
v_gene: TRBV7-2
CDR3nt: TGTGCCACCCAGCCGGGGACCACTGAAGCTTTCTTT
CDR3aa: CATQPGTTEAFF

j_gene: TRBJ2-1
d_gene: TRBD2
abundance: once
v_gene: TRBV20-1
CDR3nt: TGCAGTGCTAAGGGACTAGCGGGAGACATATCCTACAATGAGCAGTTCTTC
CDR3aa: CSAKGLAGDISYNEQFF

j_gene: TRBJ2-7
d_gene: -
abundance: -
v_gene: TRBV7-9
CDR3nt: TGTGCCAGCAGCGCAGCCGGGACAGGGCGGGAGGCCGAGCAGTACTTC
CDR3aa: CASSAAGTGREAEQYF

j_gene: TRBJ2-2
d_gene: -
abundance: few
v_gene: TRBV6-2/TRBV6-3
CDR3nt: TGTGCCAGCAGTCCCCTTGGACAATTCACCGGGGAGCTGTTTTTT
CDR3aa: CASSPLGQFTGELFF

j_gene: TRBJ2-7
d_gene: -
abundance: -
v_gene: TRBV5-1
CDR3nt: TGCGCCAGCAGCAGAACCGGGACGGAACTCTACGAGCAGTACTTC
CDR3aa: CASSRTGTELYEQYF

j_gene: TRBJ2-4
d_gene: -
abundance: -
v_gene: TRBV28
CDR3nt: TGTGCCAGCAGTTTAGTATCCCAGGGGAGGACCAAAAACATTCAGTACTTC
CDR3aa: CASSLVSQGRTKNIQYF

j_gene: TRBJ1-3
d_gene: -
abundance: -
v_gene: TRBV20-1
CDR3nt: TGCAGTGCTAGCGACGGGCCCTCTGGAAACACCATATATTTT
CDR3aa: CSASDGPSGNTIYF

j_gene: TRBJ2-2
d_gene: -
abundance: few
v_gene: TRBV11-2
CDR3nt: TGTGCCAGCAGCCTAGAGTGGAGGGGCTTGGAGCTGTTTTTT
CDR3aa: CASSLEWRGLELFF

j_gene: TRBJ2-3
d_gene: TRBD2
abundance: -
v_gene: TRBV20-1
CDR3nt: TGCAGTGCACTAGCGGGGGGGAACACAGATACGCAGTATTTT
CDR3aa: CSALAGGNTDTQYF

j_gene: TRBJ2-3
d_gene: TRBD2
abundance: -
v_gene: TRBV20-1
CDR3nt: TGCAGTGCTAGAGACTTTAGCGGGAACACAGATACGCAGTATTTT
CDR3aa: CSARDFSGNTDTQYF

j_gene: TRBJ2-5
d_gene: -
abundance: -
v_gene: TRBV15
CDR3nt: TGTGCCACCAGCAGAGCCGGTGTCGAGACCCAGTACTTC
CDR3aa: CATSRAGVETQYF

j_gene: TRBJ2-7
d_gene: -
abundance: -
v_gene: TRBV6-2/TRBV6-3
CDR3nt: TGTGCCAGCAAAGGGATAGACCTGGACGAGCAGTACTTC
CDR3aa: CASKGIDLDEQYF

j_gene: TRBJ1-1
d_gene: TRBD1
abundance: -
v_gene: TRBV6-4
CDR3nt: TGTGCCAGCAGCAGACAGGGCGGGCTTACTGAAGCTTTCTTT
CDR3aa: CASSRQGGLTEAFF

j_gene: TRBJ2-2
d_gene: -
abundance: -
v_gene: TRBV20-1
CDR3nt: TGCAGTGCTAGACCCCGACTATCCTACACCGGGGAGCTGTTTTTT
CDR3aa: CSARPRLSYTGELFF

j_gene: TRBJ2-1
d_gene: TRBD2
abundance: many
v_gene: TRBV20-1
CDR3nt: TGCAGTGCGCCCCCGGGACTAGCGGGAGGTCAATCCTACAATGAGCAGTTCTTC
CDR3aa: CSAPPGLAGGQSYNEQFF

j_gene: TRBJ2-5
d_gene: TRBD1
abundance: -
v_gene: TRBV20-1
CDR3nt: TGCAGTGCCCCAAGACAGGGGGCAGGGGAGACCCAGTACTTC
CDR3aa: CSAPRQGAGETQYF

j_gene: TRBJ2-1
d_gene: TRBD2
abundance: many
v_gene: TRBV12-3/TRBV12-4
CDR3nt: TGTGCCAGCAACCGCGGGGGCAATGAGCAGTTCTTC
CDR3aa: CASNRGGNEQFF

j_gene: TRBJ1-2
d_gene: -
abundance: many
v_gene: TRBV12-3/TRBV12-4
CDR3nt: TGTGCCAGCAGTTTCAGATTGGCAGGGAATTATGGCTACACCTTC
CDR3aa: CASSFRLAGNYGYTF

j_gene: TRBJ2-7
d_gene: -
abundance: few
v_gene: TRBV7-9
CDR3nt: TGTGCCAGCAGCGCACAGGGTGGGCAGTACTTC
CDR3aa: CASSAQGGQYF

j_gene: TRBJ2-1
d_gene: TRBD2
abundance: -
v_gene: TRBV12-3/TRBV12-4
CDR3nt: TGTGCCAGCTGTTTAGCGCTAAAGGGAGGGGAGCAGTTCTTC
CDR3aa: CASCLALKGGEQFF

j_gene: TRBJ1-5
d_gene: -
abundance: many
v_gene: TRBV5-5
CDR3nt: TGTGCCAGCAGCTCACGGGACGCCAATCAGCCCCAGCATTTT
CDR3aa: CASSSRDANQPQHF

j_gene: TRBJ2-1
d_gene: -
abundance: -
v_gene: TRBV20-1
CDR3nt: TGCAGTGCTAGTTTCACAGAGAGTTGGAATGAGCAGTTCTTC
CDR3aa: CSASFTESWNEQFF

j_gene: TRBJ1-3
d_gene: -
abundance: many
v_gene: TRBV15
CDR3nt: TGTGCCACCAGCAGAGATCTATCGACCATATATTTT
CDR3aa: CATSRDLSTIYF

j_gene: TRBJ2-1
d_gene: TRBD1
abundance: few
v_gene: TRBV10-3
CDR3nt: TGTGCCATCAGACCCGGGACAGGGTACTACAATGAGCAGTTCTTC
CDR3aa: CAIRPGTGYYNEQFF

j_gene: TRBJ2-1
d_gene: -
abundance: -
v_gene: TRBV4-3
CDR3nt: TGCGCCAGCAGCCTCGGGCGCTTGGGGCCGGTTGAGCAGTTCTTC
CDR3aa: CASSLGRLGPVEQFF

j_gene: TRBJ2-7
d_gene: TRBD2
abundance: -
v_gene: TRBV5-1
CDR3nt: TGCGCCAGCAGCTCAGAGGGGCGCGGGAGGAACTCCTACGAGCAGTACTTC
CDR3aa: CASSSEGRGRNSYEQYF

j_gene: TRBJ1-1
d_gene: -
abundance: few
v_gene: TRBV20-1
CDR3nt: TGCAGTGCTAGAAGTTCCCAGGGCTTGGATACTGAAGCTTTCTTT
CDR3aa: CSARSSQGLDTEAFF

j_gene: TRBJ1-4
d_gene: -
abundance: -
v_gene: TRBV20-1
CDR3nt: TGCAGTGCTAGAGATGTTCAGGGGAGACTGTTTTTT
CDR3aa: CSARDVQGRLFF

j_gene: TRBJ2-2
d_gene: -
abundance: few
v_gene: TRBV12-3/TRBV12-4
CDR3nt: TGTGCCAGCAGTTTAACCCCCGCCGGGGAGCTGTTTTTT
CDR3aa: CASSLTPAGELFF

j_gene: TRBJ1-2
d_gene: -
abundance: few
v_gene: TRBV2
CDR3nt: TGTGCCAGCAGTGAATCCCGGGACCACCCTAACTATGGCTACACCTTC
CDR3aa: CASSESRDHPNYGYTF

j_gene: TRBJ2-3
d_gene: -
abundance: -
v_gene: TRBV20-1
CDR3nt: TGCAGTGCAAGGACAGACCAAAGCACAGATACGCAGTATTTT
CDR3aa: CSARTDQSTDTQYF

j_gene: TRBJ2-2
d_gene: TRBD1
abundance: -
v_gene: TRBV19
CDR3nt: TGTGCCAGTAGTATAACCCGTGGACAGGGATACACCGGGGAGCTGTTTTTT
CDR3aa: CASSITRGQGYTGELFF

j_gene: TRBJ1-5
d_gene: TRBD1
abundance: -
v_gene: TRBV20-1
CDR3nt: TGCAGTGCTAGAGATACAGGGGGCTACAATCAGCCCCAGCATTTT
CDR3aa: CSARDTGGYNQPQHF

j_gene: TRBJ1-4
d_gene: -
abundance: few
v_gene: TRBV7-2
CDR3nt: TGTGCCAGCAGCTTATCGCATTGGGGTCTCCGCGGTGAAAAACTGTTTTTT
CDR3aa: CASSLSHWGLRGEKLFF

j_gene: TRBJ2-7
d_gene: TRBD2
abundance: few
v_gene: TRBV20-1
CDR3nt: TGCAGTGCTGGCGCCCGGGGGGGTTACGAGCAGTACTTC
CDR3aa: CSAGARGGYEQYF

j_gene: TRBJ2-1
d_gene: TRBD2
abundance: -
v_gene: TRBV12-5
CDR3nt: TGTGCTAGTGGTTTGGGACTAGCGGGGTATCGTGAGCAGTTCTTC
CDR3aa: CASGLGLAGYREQFF

j_gene: TRBJ2-1
d_gene: -
abundance: few
v_gene: TRBV6-8
CDR3nt: TGTGCCAGCCCCACGGACCATGAGCAGTTCTTC
CDR3aa: CASPTDHEQFF

j_gene: TRBJ2-3
d_gene: -
abundance: few
v_gene: TRBV12-3/TRBV12-4
CDR3nt: TGTGCCAGCACCGGGACTGCGCGCACAGATACGCAGTATTTT
CDR3aa: CASTGTARTDTQYF

j_gene: TRBJ2-3
d_gene: TRBD2
abundance: -
v_gene: TRBV12-3/TRBV12-4
CDR3nt: TGTGCCAGCAGTTTTGGGGGGACTAGGAGGGTAGATACGCAGTATTTT
CDR3aa: CASSFGGTRRVDTQYF

j_gene: TRBJ2-3
d_gene: -
abundance: few
v_gene: TRBV29-1
CDR3nt: TGCAGCGTTGGCGGCAGAAGAAGCACAGATACGCAGTATTTT
CDR3aa: CSVGGRRSTDTQYF